This entry describes one T cell receptor beta chain. Its target is unknown. These data belong to a study of beta chain features in type 1 diabetes. Across the whole study: Summed over all samples, the examined sorted cells came to fewer than 120,000,000. Points from the study as a whole: Type 1 diabetes patients showed a moderate but significant shortening of TCRB CDR3s in all four CD4+ subsets. Possibly, sequencing cDNA over-represented cells that had high TCR expression levels. More deletions and fewer insertions at VDJ junctions were seen in type 1 diabetes patients.

Expressed TCRB transcripts were sequenced, since all the RNA that had been isolated was reverse transcribed. Sequencing used immunoSEQ multiplex PCR; TCRdb keeps in-frame clones, though not all of them. The sample has a few hundred thousand clones; around 14% are singletons. The source material was naive CD4+ T cells from blood. The sequence derives from a man aged 30 to 39 with type 1 diabetes.

This chain's CDR3 is CASSQRTGNYGYTF. In nucleotides, the CDR3 is TGTGCCAGCAGCCAACGGACAGGGAACTATGGCTACACCTTC. The genes are TRBV7-8 and TRBJ1-2; 8 bases are a match to TRBD1. This CDR3 region has 14 residues. V lost 5 bases to trimming and J lost 2 bases; unmatched junction nucleotides: 4. Germline CDR1 reads SGHVS; CDR2 reads FQNEAQ. The full variable domain, with the rest looked up from reference TRBV7-8 and TRBJ1-2, is GAGVSQSPRYKVAKRGQDVALRCDPISGHVSLFWYQQALGQGPEFLTYFQNEAQLDKSGLPSDRFFAERPEGSVSTLKIQRTQQEDSAVYLCASSQRTGNYGYTFGSGTRLTVV.